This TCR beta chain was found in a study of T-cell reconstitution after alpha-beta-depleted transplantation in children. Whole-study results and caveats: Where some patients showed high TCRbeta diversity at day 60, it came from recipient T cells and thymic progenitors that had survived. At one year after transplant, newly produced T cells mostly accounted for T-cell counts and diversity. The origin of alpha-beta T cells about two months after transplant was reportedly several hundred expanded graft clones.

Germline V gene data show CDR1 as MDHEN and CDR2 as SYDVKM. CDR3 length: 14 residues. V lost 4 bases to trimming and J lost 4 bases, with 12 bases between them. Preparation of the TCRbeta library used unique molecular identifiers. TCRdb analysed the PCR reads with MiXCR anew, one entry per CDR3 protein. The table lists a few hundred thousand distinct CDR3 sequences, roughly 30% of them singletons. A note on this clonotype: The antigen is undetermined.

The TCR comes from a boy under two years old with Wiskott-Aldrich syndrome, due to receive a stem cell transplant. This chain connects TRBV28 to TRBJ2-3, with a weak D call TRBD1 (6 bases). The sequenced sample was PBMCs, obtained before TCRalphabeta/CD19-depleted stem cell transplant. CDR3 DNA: TGTGCCAGCAGTTCGCCAGGGGACCCAGATACGCAGTATTTT. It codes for CASSSPGDPDTQYF.